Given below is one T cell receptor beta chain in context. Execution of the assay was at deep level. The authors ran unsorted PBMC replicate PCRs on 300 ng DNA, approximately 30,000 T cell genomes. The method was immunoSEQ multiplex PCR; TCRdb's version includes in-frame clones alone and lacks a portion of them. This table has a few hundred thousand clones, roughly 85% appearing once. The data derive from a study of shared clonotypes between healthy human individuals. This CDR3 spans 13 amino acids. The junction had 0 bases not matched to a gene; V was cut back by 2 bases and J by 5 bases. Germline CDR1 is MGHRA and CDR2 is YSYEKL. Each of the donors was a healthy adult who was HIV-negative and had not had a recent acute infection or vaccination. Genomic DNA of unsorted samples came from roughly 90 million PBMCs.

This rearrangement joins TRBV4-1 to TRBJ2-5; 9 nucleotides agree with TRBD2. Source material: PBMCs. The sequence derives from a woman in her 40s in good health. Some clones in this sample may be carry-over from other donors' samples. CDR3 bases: TGCGCCAGCAGCCAACTAGCGGGGGAGACCCAGTACTTC. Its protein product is CASSQLAGETQYF.